Described below is a single TCR beta chain sequence and its context. Its antigen is undetermined. Germline values: CDR1 LNHNV, CDR2 YYDKDF (reference sequence). CDR3 length: 17 residues. V dropped 0 bases and J dropped 4 bases, with 16 bases sitting between them. With a J-beta primer mix and a sample-barcoded 5' primer, a second PCR ran about 7 to 12 cycles. TCRdb redid the calling of the 5' RACE reads with MiXCR, one entry per CDR3 protein. This table holds 1.5 million or so distinct CDR3 sequences, about 42% found once. These data come from a study of blood T cells in healthy people across ages. Study-wide findings and caveats: The unsorted PBMCs prevented any conclusive comparison of naive versus antigen-experienced cells.

Sample: blood. The chain uses TRBV15 and TRBJ1-5; D is perhaps TRBD1 (5 bases). This clonotype was obtained from a woman between 18 and 29 years old in good health. The chain's CDR3 is CATSREPTESRNQPQHF. For the CDR3, the DNA is TGTGCCACCAGCAGAGAACCGACAGAGAGTAGAAATCAGCCCCAGCATTTT.